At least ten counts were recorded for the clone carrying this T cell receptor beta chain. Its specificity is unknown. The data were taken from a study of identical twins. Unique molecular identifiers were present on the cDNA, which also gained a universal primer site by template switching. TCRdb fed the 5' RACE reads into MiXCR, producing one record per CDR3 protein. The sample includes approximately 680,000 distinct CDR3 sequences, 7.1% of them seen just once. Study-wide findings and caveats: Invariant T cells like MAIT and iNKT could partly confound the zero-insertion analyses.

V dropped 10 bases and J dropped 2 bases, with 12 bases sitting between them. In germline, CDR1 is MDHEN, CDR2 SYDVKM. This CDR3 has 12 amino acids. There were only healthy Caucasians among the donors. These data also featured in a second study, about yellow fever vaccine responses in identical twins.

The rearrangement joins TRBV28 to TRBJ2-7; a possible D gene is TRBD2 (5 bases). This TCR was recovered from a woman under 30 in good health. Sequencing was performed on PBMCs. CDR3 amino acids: CATRPGTYEQYF. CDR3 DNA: TGTGCCACCAGACCCGGGACCTACGAGCAGTACTTC.